This T cell receptor (beta chain) originates from a study of T cell responses to AZD1222 COVID-19 vaccine. General study points: Baseline serology detected seropositivity in only a handful of AZD1222 recipients. Within unmutated variant regions lay the reported targets of nearly half of spike-specific TCRs.

Unmatched junction bases numbered 8, after V lost 0 bases and J lost 6 bases. CDR1 LNHNV and CDR2 YYDKDF come from the germline V gene (reference sequence). The CDR3 is 16 amino acids. This clone was seen a handful of times. Its cognate antigen is unknown. Measured with immunoSEQ multiplex PCR; TCRdb has only the in-frame clones, and not every one. This table holds around 69,000 clones, less than 90% found once. Sample: peripheral blood, taken on day 0 of AZD1222 vaccination. J is TRBJ2-7 and V is TRBV15; 10 nucleotides match TRBD1. The sequence was collected from an adult in good health. CDR3 nucleotide sequence: TGTGCCACCAGCAGAGATGTGAGGACAGGGGGGTTCGAGCAGTACTTC. Its protein product is CATSRDVRTGGFEQYF.